The next 14 T cell receptor beta chains were all read from a single sample in a study of T-cell reconstitution after alpha-beta-depleted transplantation in children. Preparation of the TCRbeta library was carried out with unique molecular identifiers. TCRdb itself ran the PCR reads through MiXCR, one entry per CDR3 protein. The sample records about 200,000 distinct CDR3 sequences, approximately 17% being singletons. Source: PBMCs, mostly from graft donor cells, taken 360 days after TCRalphabeta/CD19-depleted stem cell transplant. These receptors came from a male patient between 2 and 10 years old who had a stem cell transplant for acute lymphoblastic leukemia, so the T cells may come from the graft donor.

This clonotype was seen a handful of times. The V gene is TRBV12-3 or TRBV12-4, the J gene TRBJ2-2; D gene unclear. Trimming took 6 bases from V and 6 from J, leaving 8 bases between them. This CDR3 is built from 12 residues. In DNA, the CDR3 is TGTGCCAGCAGCTTTAGCCCCGGGGAGCTGTTTTTT. It encodes CASSFSPGELFF.

This chain links TRBV5-1 with TRBJ1-2, with D perhaps matching TRBD1 (5 bases). CDR3 length equals 13 residues. Germline V gene data show CDR1 as SGHRS and CDR2 as YFSETQ. V was pared by 6 bases and J by 2 bases, with 11 bases between. CDR3 in amino acids: CASTPEGNYGYTF. CDR3 sequence (DNA): TGCGCCAGCACCCCCGAGGGGAACTATGGCTACACCTTC.

This clonotype came up a few times. The V and J genes are TRBV27 and TRBJ2-3; 8 bases match TRBD2. This CDR3 has 18 residues. Per the germline V gene, CDR1 is MNHEY and CDR2 is SMNVEV (reference sequence). V was clipped by 5 bases and J by 0 bases; unmatched bases: 13. Here the CDR3 reads CASSPPSGWVPSTDTQYF. CDR3 nucleotides: TGTGCCAGCAGTCCCCCTAGCGGGTGGGTACCTAGCACAGATACGCAGTATTTT.

This chain connects TRBV6-2 or TRBV6-3 to TRBJ2-7, with 11 bases aligning to TRBD1. Germline assignment: CDR1 MNHEY and CDR2 SVGEGT. This CDR3 is 12 amino acids long. With V trimmed by 8 bases and J by 5 bases, 2 bases remained unmatched. CDR3 sequence (DNA): TGTGCCAGCGGACAGGGGGCCCACGAGCAGTACTTC. Translation: CASGQGAHEQYF.

This clonotype has more than one count but fewer than ten. The chain is built from TRBV28 and TRBJ2-3; 16 bases match TRBD2. The CDR3 is made up of 20 amino acids. CDR1 and CDR2 (germline): MDHEN, SYDVKM. Germline trimming cut 6 bases from V and 0 bases from J; bases unmatched to any gene: 12. DNA of the CDR3: TGTGCCAGCAGCCACAAGGGACTAGCGGGGGGGCCGCCTAGCACAGATACGCAGTATTTT. Protein sequence: CASSHKGLAGGPPSTDTQYF.

This chain connects TRBV7-2 to TRBJ2-7, with D tentatively TRBD1 (5 bases). Germline CDR1 and CDR2: SGHTA and FQGNSA. Trimming took 5 bases from V and 2 from J, leaving 13 bases between them. This CDR3 is built from 14 residues. CDR3 DNA sequence: TGTGCCAGCAGCCCGTTAACAGGTCCCTACGAGCAGTACTTC. It is translated as CASSPLTGPYEQYF. Drawing the rest from reference TRBV7-2 and TRBJ2-7, the complete variable domain is GAGVSQSPSNKVTEKGKDVELRCDPISGHTALYWYRQSLGQGLEFLIYFQGNSAPDKSGLPSDRFSAERTGGSVSTLTIQRTQQEDSAVYLCASSPLTGPYEQYFGPGTRLTVT.

This clonotype was detected a few times. This chain joins TRBV20-1 and TRBJ2-1; TRBD2 agrees at 10 bases. Germline V gene lookup returns CDR1 DFQATT and CDR2 SNEGSKA (reference sequence). The CDR3 has 16 residues. V was clipped by 3 bases and J by 0 bases; unmatched bases: 5. The chain's CDR3 is CSARSSGGFSYNEQFF. In nucleotides, the CDR3 is TGCAGTGCTAGGAGTAGCGGGGGGTTCTCCTACAATGAGCAGTTCTTC.

This clonotype has more than one count but fewer than ten. J is TRBJ2-1 and V is TRBV24-1; D is possibly TRBD2 (6 bases). CDR3 length equals 13 residues. The germline V gene has CDR1 KGHDR and CDR2 SFDVKD. V lost 2 bases and J 9 bases, leaving 10 bases between the germline ends. The CDR3 DNA follows: TGTGCCACCAGTGATTACGGGGGTCGTGAGCAGTTCTTC. Protein sequence: CATSDYGGREQFF.

This clonotype showed up many times. The rearrangement uses TRBV7-9 and TRBJ2-1; D is uncertain. V lost 2 bases to trimming and J lost 7 bases, with 6 bases between them. Germline-derived CDR1 and CDR2 are SEHNR and FQNEAQ (reference sequence). The CDR3 has 12 residues. CDR3 sequence reads: CASSLWGNEQFF. The CDR3 DNA reads as TGTGCCAGCAGCTTATGGGGAAATGAGCAGTTCTTC.

This clonotype was observed many times. The chain joins TRBV7-2 to TRBJ2-1, with 8 bases fitting TRBD2. The CDR3 is made up of 13 amino acids. Germline V CDR1 and CDR2: SGHTA, FQGNSA. V dropped 5 bases and J dropped 8; count of bases not matched to a gene: 5. The CDR3 loop is CASSPRTSYEQFF. The CDR3 DNA reads as TGTGCCAGCAGCCCCAGGACTAGCTATGAGCAGTTCTTC.

This clonotype was observed at least ten times. The rearrangement joins TRBV5-5 to TRBJ2-3; D unresolved. The CDR3 is 14 amino acids. CDR1 and CDR2 from the germline V gene are SGHKS and YYEKEE (reference sequence). The ends were cut back, 2 bases at V and 3 bases at J, with 10 bases in the middle. CDR3 coding DNA: TGTGCCAGCAGCTTAGCTGGTGGGACAGATACGCAGTATTTT. This codes for CASSLAGGTDTQYF.

CDR3 region: CASSSLITGELFF. In DNA, the CDR3 is TGTGCCAGCAGCTCCTTGATCACCGGGGAGCTGTTTTTT. V gene TRBV7-2 combines with J gene TRBJ2-2; D is ambiguous. CDR3 length: 13 residues. The ends were cut back, 4 bases at V and 4 bases at J, with 7 bases in the middle. Germline CDR1 SGHTA, CDR2 FQGNSA.

This clonotype was detected a few times. The chain joins TRBV10-3 to TRBJ1-3; D might be TRBD1 (5 bases). Germline lookup yields CDR1 ENHRY and CDR2 SYGVKD. With 4 bases removed from V and 2 bases from J, the gap between germline ends came to 12 bases. CDR3 size: 15 residues. In nucleotides, the CDR3 is TGTGCCATCAGTGGCCCGGGGGAGGCTGGAAACACCATATATTTT. The encoded protein is CAISGPGEAGNTIYF.

The rearrangement uses TRBV7-3 and TRBJ1-4; D perhaps matches TRBD1 (6 bases). The CDR3 covers 16 residues. V was pared by 5 bases and J by 8 bases, with 21 bases between. The germline CDR1 and CDR2 sequences are SGHTA and FQGTGA. CDR3 region: CASSPNGPGQGEKLFF. The CDR3 nucleotides are TGTGCCAGCAGCCCCAATGGGCCGGGACAAGGAGAAAAACTGTTTTTT.